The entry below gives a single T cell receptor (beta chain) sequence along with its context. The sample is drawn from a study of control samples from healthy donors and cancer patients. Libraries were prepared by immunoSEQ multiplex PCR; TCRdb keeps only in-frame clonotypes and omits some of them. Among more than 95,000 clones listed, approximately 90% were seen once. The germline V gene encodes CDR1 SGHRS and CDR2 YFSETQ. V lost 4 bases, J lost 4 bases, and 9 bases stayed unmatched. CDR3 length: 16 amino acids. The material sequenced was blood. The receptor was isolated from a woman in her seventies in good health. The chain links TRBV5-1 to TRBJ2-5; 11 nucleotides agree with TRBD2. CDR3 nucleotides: TGCGCCAGCAGCCCCCTTGATAGCGGGGGGGCAGAGACCCAGTACTTC. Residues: CASSPLDSGGAETQYF.